This TCR beta chain was retrieved from a study of regulatory T cells in long-lasting Graves disease (dated by TCRdb to the early 2020s). Some background on the complete study: Newly diagnosed Graves' disease patients had taken antithyroid drugs for less than 3 months. A total of around 35 samples were covered by TCR sequencing, comprising some 13 persistent and about 20 newly diagnosed Graves' disease patients. This study used TCR sequencing and RNA sequencing of peripheral blood to compare persistent Graves' disease patients against newly diagnosed Graves' disease patients. The study was conducted in China and was registered as a clinical trial.

Interpreted using the paper, the time point label stands for: newly diagnosed GD, antithyroid drugs for less than 3 months. RNA was extracted from PBMCs in TRIzol for both TCR sequencing and RNA sequencing. Graves' disease was diagnosed according to American Thyroid Association guidelines. The patients came from an endocrinology department in Xi'an, China. Each patient gave about 9.1 milliliters of peripheral blood, collected in an EDTA anticoagulant tube. Ficoll Paque Plus density gradient separation was used to isolate PBMCs, and no further T cell sorting was performed. An Agilent 2100 Bioanalyzer and agarose gel were used to check RNA quality, and a NanoDrop 2000 was used to measure RNA concentration. This clonotype was counted many times. Its binding antigen is unknown. Per-nucleotide qualities are absent, and no much larger clonotype sits a single base away. The CDR3 has 15 amino acids, counting the end cysteine and phenylalanine. Only the CDR3 region is kept as DNA, spanning 45 bases read in frame from base 1. Cut back by 3 bases and 6 bases, the V and J ends lie 19 bases apart. Taken from the germline V gene (reference sequence), the CDR1 and CDR2 loops are DFQATT and SNEGSKA.

Results and caveats for the whole study, not just this receptor: Sequencing and analysis were restricted to the TCR beta chain. The study examined only peripheral blood because the primary lesion, thyroid tissue, could not be accessed. TRBV28, TRBJ1-2 and TRBJ2-5 were preferentially used in persistent disease, while TRBV20-1 and TRBJ2-1 were favored in newly diagnosed disease. Persistent Graves' disease patients showed lower TCR Shannon entropy and fewer highly expanded clones than newly diagnosed patients, suggesting clonal expansion. More public clonotypes were shared among persistent patients (roughly 2,700) than among newly diagnosed patients (over 900). As a limitation, the authors acknowledged that the small sample size may reduce accuracy.

Library preparation was by multiplex PCR. For sequencing, an Illumina HiSeq 4000 was employed. CDR3 regions were amplified by Arm-PCR with iRepertoire HTBI primers to construct TCR beta libraries. Before sequencing, the PCR products went through gel purification. In the original analysis: Across samples, roughly 60 TRBV and 15 or so TRBJ segments were identified and used for gene usage analysis of CDR3 amino acid clonotypes. Filtered high-quality paired reads were merged into contigs using COPE and FqMerger. BLAST was used to align contigs to IMGT TRBV, TRBD and TRBJ reference genes, with CDR3 defined following IMGT. Clonotypes above 0.1% frequency were classified as highly expanded clones. Repertoire diversity was measured by Shannon entropy, and V-J evenness by the Gini coefficient. Public clonotypes were defined as clonotypes shared by more than one individual. Using fastp at Q25 and MiXCR, TCRdb reprocessed the public reads and kept productive beta chains. All rows with the same CDR3 protein become a single entry with the most common DNA and genes. The V and J calls were not made by the authors but by TCRdb's processing. A total of approximately 270,000 distinct CDR3 sequences appear in this sample, approximately 18% of them only once. The top ten constitute 14% of the sample.

These same data were also listed under a study on T cells in Graves' hyperthyroidism and ophthalmopathy. As the second publication notes: Graves' hyperthyroidism was defined as stable when no progression to ophthalmopathy occurred over 18 months of follow-up. Hyperthyroidism patients were newly diagnosed, with disease duration under 2 months, and aged 18 to 65 years. Exclusion was applied to patients with uncontrolled infections, other autoimmune diseases, pregnancy or lactation. Diagnoses were based on clinical symptoms, serum thyroxine and TRAb, thyroid ultrasound and orbital computed tomography. For the first round of RT-PCR on the TCR CDR3, the HTBI primer set was used together with the Qiagen OneStep RT-PCR kit. Most expanded thyroid clonotypes (frequency above 0.001) were also detected in blood, a finding suggesting that blood repertoires may reflect thyroid immune responses. Ophthalmopathy was separated from stable hyperthyroidism by a 13 V-J signature model, with about 86% sensitivity and around 81% specificity obtained in cross-validation and 80%/75% obtained in testing. In validation, progression to ophthalmopathy was predicted by the model with roughly 71% sensitivity and just over 72% specificity, a median of roughly six months before onset. TCR V-J signatures able to tell the groups apart were searched for in a discovery cohort of some 100 patients, of whom around 42 had Graves' ophthalmopathy and around 57 had stable Graves' hyperthyroidism. Prospective prediction of ophthalmopathy was tested in an independent validation cohort consisting of fewer than 20 hyperthyroidism patients and more than 15 patients who later progressed to ophthalmopathy. The 75 to 100 discovery patients were randomly divided into training and test sets at a 7:3 ratio. In roughly six Graves' hyperthyroidism patients, the study also compared T-cell repertoires from thyroid tissue with T-cell repertoires from blood. After sampling, hyperthyroidism patients received methimazole starting at 30 mg daily, and ophthalmopathy patients received high-dose intravenous methylprednisolone. A second multiplex PCR round built the libraries, followed by size selection and purification. The libraries were sequenced on an Illumina HiSeq2000 using paired-end 100 bp reads. Raw data were processed with SOAPnuke, discarding reads with adapters, uncalled bases, mean Phred below 15, or no exact constant-primer or identifier match. COPE v1.2.5 was used to merge the high-quality paired reads, and each unique nucleotide sequence was defined as a clonotype. MiTCR v1.1 was used to align the clonotypes against IMGT TRBV, TRBD and TRBJ reference segments. Only V-J combinations with frequency above 0.0001, covering 98% to 99.2% of repertoires, were analysed. A TCS score was defined as the ratio of F50 (clonal expansion) to E x V (chaos), with BLOSUM62-based TCRdist applied between CDR3 peptides within each V-J. Welch's t-statistics and random forest reduced 500 to 550 V-J features to 13, which were used in a naive Bayes classifier (R e1071). No statistical method was used to set the sample size in advance, and investigators knew the group allocation. According to the paper, TCR Vbeta CDR3 sequencing was carried out on about 140 peripheral blood samples, which came from fewer than 50 ophthalmopathy, 70 to 80 hyperthyroidism and approximately 17 progressor patients.

The sequence derives from a woman in her 30s with Graves disease. Donor details come from another sample of the same person, matched by shared clones. This sequence uses TRBV20-1 and TRBJ2-3; the D gene is tentatively TRBD1 or TRBD2, each matching 7 bases. Sequenced here: peripheral blood mononuclear cells (PBMCs), sampled at new diagnosis, from a patient treated with antithyroid drugs. Here the CDR3 is given as CSASGRDRNLDTQYF. The DNA sequence is given as TGCAGTGCTAGTGGGAGGGACAGAAATTTGGATACGCAGTATTTT.